Following are 20 T cell receptor beta chains from one sample sequenced in a study of OX40 agonist ivuxolimab in advanced cancers. The assay was immunoSEQ multiplex PCR, and TCRdb's table has in-frame clones only and misses some. The sample gives about 47,000 clones, 87% of which show up once; 14% is in the top ten. Sample: CD4+ or CD8+ T cells sorted from blood, taken in a trial of the OX40 agonist ivuxolimab. The receptors come from an adult with an advanced solid tumor such as melanoma, head and neck, liver or kidney cancer.

The chain uses TRBV4-1 and TRBJ1-1, with TRBD1 as a possible D gene (6 bases). The CDR3 spans 16 residues. Germline CDR1 and CDR2: MGHRA and YSYEKL. Trimming cost V 2 bases and J 0 bases, with 13 bases left between them. CDR3 protein: CASSQRKGGMNTEAFF. In DNA form, the CDR3 reads TGCGCCAGCAGCCAACGTAAAGGGGGGATGAACACTGAAGCTTTCTTT.

The chain joins TRBV28 to TRBJ2-3; D unclear. The CDR3 has 12 amino acids. V shed 3 bases and J shed 4 bases, with 5 bases lying between them. Per germline, CDR1 MDHEN and CDR2 SYDVKM. The CDR3 spells CASSFRADTQYF. Written as DNA, the CDR3 is TGTGCCAGCAGTTTCAGAGCAGATACGCAGTATTTT.

This chain connects TRBV7-9 to TRBJ2-2, with a possible D match to TRBD2 (6 bases). Germline CDR1 is SEHNR and CDR2 is FQNEAQ (reference sequence). The CDR3 is 15 amino acids. V was trimmed by 5 bases and J by 2 bases, leaving 12 bases between them. The CDR3 loop reads CASSPLGGNTGELFF. The DNA for the CDR3 is TGTGCCAGCAGCCCCCTGGGGGGAAACACCGGGGAGCTGTTTTTT. Complete variable domain (other parts from reference TRBV7-9 and TRBJ2-2): DTGVSQNPRHKITKRGQNVTFRCDPISEHNRLYWYRQTLGQGPEFLTYFQNEAQLEKSRLLSDRFSAERPKGSFSTLEIQRTEQGDSAMYLCASSPLGGNTGELFFGEGSRLTVL.

The rearrangement uses TRBV11-2 and TRBJ2-7, with TRBD2 matching over 11 bases. Germline CDR1 and CDR2: SGHAT and FQNNGV. The trim removed 4 bases at V and 5 bases at J, leaving 13 bases unmatched. This CDR3 comprises 17 residues. The CDR3 nucleotides are TGTGCCAGCAGCTCATTGAGGGGTAGCGGGAGGGCACACGAGCAGTACTTC. Amino acid sequence: CASSSLRGSGRAHEQYF.

V usage is TRBV19 and J usage is TRBJ1-2, with a tentative D call TRBD1 (5 bases). The CDR3 extends over 14 amino acids. The V gene's germline CDR1 is LNHDA and CDR2 SQIVND (reference sequence). V shed 4 bases and J shed 4 bases, with 13 bases lying between them. CDR3 region: CASSTSTGAYGYTF. The CDR3, as DNA: TGTGCCAGTAGTACCTCGACCGGGGCCTATGGCTACACCTTC.

The chain recombines TRBV27 with TRBJ2-1; a possible D gene is TRBD1 (6 bases). CDR1 is MNHEY and CDR2 is SMNVEV in the germline V gene (reference sequence). V lost 2 bases and J 2 bases, leaving 16 bases between the germline ends. This CDR3 region has 17 residues. This CDR3 is CASSLRAGQGPYNEQFF. CDR3 nucleotides: TGTGCCAGCAGTTTAAGGGCGGGCCAGGGGCCCTACAATGAGCAGTTCTTC.

V usage is TRBV5-5 and J usage is TRBJ2-7; 7 bases align to TRBD1. The V segment lost 0 bases and the J segment 5 bases; nucleotides outside the gene matches: 2. This CDR3 comprises 13 residues. Germline loops: CDR1 SGHKS, CDR2 YYEKEE (reference sequence). The CDR3 loop is CASSLVGGNEQYF. CDR3 nucleotide sequence: TGTGCCAGCAGCTTGGTAGGGGGCAACGAGCAGTACTTC.

This chain uses TRBV5-4 with TRBJ2-2; D gene uncertain. With 0 bases removed from V and 6 bases from J, the gap between germline ends came to 6 bases. Germline V lookup: CDR1 SGHNT, CDR2 YYREEE (reference sequence). The CDR3 contains 13 residues. Written as DNA, the CDR3 is TGTGCCAGCAGCTTGGACTACTCCGGGGAGCTGTTTTTT. Its translation is CASSLDYSGELFF.

V gene TRBV5-6 combines with J gene TRBJ2-7; the D is unclear. The V gene lost 1 base and the J gene lost 4 bases, with 15 bases spanning the gap. CDR1 SGHDT and CDR2 YYEEEE come from the germline V gene. This CDR3 spans 15 amino acids. CDR3 sequence reads: CASSLRVSEAYEQYF. The CDR3 region has the DNA TGTGCCAGCAGCTTGCGAGTCTCCGAAGCATACGAGCAGTACTTC. The full variable domain, rest sourced from reference TRBV5-6 and TRBJ2-7, is DAGVTQSPTHLIKTRGQQVTLRCSPKSGHDTVSWYQQALGQGPQFIFQYYEEEERQRGNFPDRFSGHQFPNYSSELNVNALLLGDSALYLCASSLRVSEAYEQYFGPGTRLTVT.

The V call is TRBV18, the J call TRBJ2-1, with 9 bases that match TRBD2. Germline CDR1 KGHSH, CDR2 LQKENI. CDR3 length: 23 residues. With 2 bases clipped from V and 0 bases from J, the junction kept 23 bases outside the gene matches. CDR3 bases: TGTGCCAGCTCACCAGTTAGAGGGGGCGACGGAGGAGGTAGCGGGAGCTCCTACAATGAGCAGTTCTTC. The encoded protein is CASSPVRGGDGGGSGSSYNEQFF.

The rearrangement links TRBV7-3 to TRBJ2-1, with D unresolved. Germline assignment: CDR1 SGHTA and CDR2 FQGTGA. V was clipped by 3 bases and J by 12 bases, with 15 bases between them. The CDR3 extends over 13 amino acids. CDR3 DNA: TGTGCCAGCAGCTTCGAGCCCACCACGGGGCAGTTCTTC. Its protein product is CASSFEPTTGQFF.

The chain uses TRBV6-5 and TRBJ1-5, with 7 bases lining up with TRBD1. V was clipped by 3 bases and J by 6 bases; unmatched bases: 2. The CDR3 extends over 13 amino acids. Germline loops: CDR1 MNHEY, CDR2 SVGAGI. CDR3: CASSYYRGQPQHF. The CDR3 DNA reads as TGTGCCAGCAGTTATTACAGGGGTCAGCCCCAGCATTTT.

CDR3 region: CASSPRDRGDYGYTF. As DNA, the CDR3 is TGTGCCAGCAGCCCCCGGGACAGGGGGGACTATGGCTACACCTTC. The rearrangement links TRBV7-9 to TRBJ1-2; 11 bases are shared with TRBD1. CDR3 size: 15 residues. J gave up 3 bases and V 5 bases, and 5 bases lay outside the gene matches. Germline-derived CDR1 and CDR2 are SEHNR and FQNEAQ (reference sequence).

The chain recombines TRBV7-9 with TRBJ1-6, with 9 bases fitting TRBD1. The CDR3 extends over 19 amino acids. V shed 4 bases, J shed 9 bases, and the junction held 19 bases outside the gene matches. CDR1 and CDR2 from the germline V gene are SEHNR and FQNEAQ (reference sequence). Here the CDR3 reads CASSSESHLGQGSGSPLHF. CDR3 nucleotide sequence: TGTGCCAGCAGCTCCGAATCCCACTTGGGACAGGGCAGCGGTTCACCCCTCCACTTT. Combining the CDR3 with reference TRBV7-9 and TRBJ1-6 gives the whole variable domain DTGVSQNPRHKITKRGQNVTFRCDPISEHNRLYWYRQTLGQGPEFLTYFQNEAQLEKSRLLSDRFSAERPKGSFSTLEIQRTEQGDSAMYLCASSSESHLGQGSGSPLHFGNGTRLTVT.

The chain has TRBV9 and TRBJ1-5; no reliable D call. The germline V gene has CDR1 SGDLS and CDR2 YYNGEE. The CDR3 spans 17 residues. V was trimmed by 0 bases and J by 3 bases, leaving 16 bases between them. CDR3 sequence: CASSVDLVGCVNQPQHF. The CDR3 nucleotides are TGTGCCAGCAGCGTAGATTTGGTCGGTTGTGTCAATCAGCCCCAGCATTTT. Looking up the rest from reference TRBV9 and TRBJ1-5 gives the full variable domain: DSGVTQTPKHLITATGQRVTLRCSPRSGDLSVYWYQQSLDQGLQFLIQYYNGEERAKGNILERFSAQQFPDLHSELNLSSLELGDSALYFCASSVDLVGCVNQPQHFGDGTRLSIL.

This chain uses TRBV27 with TRBJ1-5; weak D call: TRBD1 (6 bases). Between the trimmed V and J ends, which lost 4 bases and 0 bases, there was a span of 13 bases. Germline V gene lookup returns CDR1 MNHEY and CDR2 SMNVEV (reference sequence). The CDR3 has 16 residues. The CDR3 sequence: CASSYLGQYSNQPQHF. The CDR3 DNA follows: TGTGCCAGCAGTTACCTTGGACAGTATAGCAATCAGCCCCAGCATTTT.

This sequence joins TRBV6-6 and TRBJ1-1; no firm D call. Trimming cost V 0 bases and J 2 bases, with 10 bases left between them. Germline V lookup: CDR1 MNHNY, CDR2 SVGAGI (reference sequence). This CDR3 has 15 residues. The CDR3 DNA is TGTGCCAGCAGTTACTCGATCCTGGGTAACACTGAAGCTTTCTTT. Translated, it gives CASSYSILGNTEAFF.

The rearrangement links TRBV11-3 to TRBJ2-2; D perhaps matches TRBD2 (5 bases). V was clipped by 2 bases and J by 7 bases, with 11 bases between them. The CDR3 contains 14 residues. CDR1 SGHNT and CDR2 YENEEA come from the germline V gene. CDR3 bases: TGTGCCAGCAGCTTACCCAGCGGAAACGGGGAGCTGTTTTTT. This translates into CASSLPSGNGELFF.

The chain links TRBV28 to TRBJ2-7; D is unclear. Germline V gene lookup returns CDR1 MDHEN and CDR2 SYDVKM. This CDR3 has 11 residues. V was trimmed by 5 bases and J by 6 bases, leaving 8 bases between them. CDR3: CASSILLEQYF. The CDR3 nucleotides read TGTGCCAGCAGTATCCTACTCGAGCAGTACTTC.

The genes are TRBV27 and TRBJ2-7, with TRBD2 as a possible D gene (6 bases). The V gene's germline CDR1 is MNHEY and CDR2 SMNVEV (reference sequence). Trimming took off 3 bases at V and 7 bases at J, with 13 bases between the two ends. The CDR3 is 13 residues long. In DNA form, the CDR3 reads TGTGCCAGCAGTTTGGCGGGATCAAGGGAGCAGTACTTC. It encodes CASSLAGSREQYF.